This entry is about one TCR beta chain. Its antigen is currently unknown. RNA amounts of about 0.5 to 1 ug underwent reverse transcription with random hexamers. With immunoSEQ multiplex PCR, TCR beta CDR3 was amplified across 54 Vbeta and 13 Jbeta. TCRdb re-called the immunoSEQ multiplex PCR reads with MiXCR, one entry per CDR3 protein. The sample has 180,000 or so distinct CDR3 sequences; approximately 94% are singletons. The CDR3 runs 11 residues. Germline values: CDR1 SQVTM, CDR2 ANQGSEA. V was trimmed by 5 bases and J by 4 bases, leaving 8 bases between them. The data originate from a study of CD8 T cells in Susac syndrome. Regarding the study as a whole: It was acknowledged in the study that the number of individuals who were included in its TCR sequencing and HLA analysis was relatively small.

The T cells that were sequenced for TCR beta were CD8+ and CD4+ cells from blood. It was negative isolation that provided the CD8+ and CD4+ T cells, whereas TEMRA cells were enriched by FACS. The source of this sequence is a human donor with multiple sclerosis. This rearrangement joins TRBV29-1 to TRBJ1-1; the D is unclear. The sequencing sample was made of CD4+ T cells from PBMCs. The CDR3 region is CSVSPVTEAFF. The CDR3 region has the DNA TGCAGCGTTTCCCCCGTCACTGAAGCTTTCTTT.